This TCR beta chain was obtained from a study of T cells after yellow fever vaccination. The study's findings and limits: The secondary response peaked faster, at day 5 versus 15, but was weaker.

As regards this clonotype: Its antigen is not identified. One end of the junction varies from germline; a read error may be responsible.

The 5'RACE template-switching step produced TCR cDNA and added a universal primer site and UMIs. One entry per CDR3 protein results from TCRdb running MiXCR on the 5' RACE reads. The top ten hold 2.7% of the sample, which has about 120,000 distinct CDR3 sequences, around 6.7% seen once. The CDR3 has 16 residues. Germline CDR1 LNHNV, CDR2 YYDKDF (reference sequence). The rearrangement links TRBV15 to TRBJ2-1, with 10 bases fitting TRBD2. Sample: CD4+ T cells sorted from PBMCs, taken roughly seven weeks after the first yellow fever vaccination. The source of this sequence is a man younger than 35 who received the YFV17D yellow fever vaccine. The CDR3 nucleotides read TGTGCCATCAGCAGAGGAGCGGGGGGGTCCTACAATGAGCAGTTCTTC. It encodes CAISRGAGGSYNEQFF.